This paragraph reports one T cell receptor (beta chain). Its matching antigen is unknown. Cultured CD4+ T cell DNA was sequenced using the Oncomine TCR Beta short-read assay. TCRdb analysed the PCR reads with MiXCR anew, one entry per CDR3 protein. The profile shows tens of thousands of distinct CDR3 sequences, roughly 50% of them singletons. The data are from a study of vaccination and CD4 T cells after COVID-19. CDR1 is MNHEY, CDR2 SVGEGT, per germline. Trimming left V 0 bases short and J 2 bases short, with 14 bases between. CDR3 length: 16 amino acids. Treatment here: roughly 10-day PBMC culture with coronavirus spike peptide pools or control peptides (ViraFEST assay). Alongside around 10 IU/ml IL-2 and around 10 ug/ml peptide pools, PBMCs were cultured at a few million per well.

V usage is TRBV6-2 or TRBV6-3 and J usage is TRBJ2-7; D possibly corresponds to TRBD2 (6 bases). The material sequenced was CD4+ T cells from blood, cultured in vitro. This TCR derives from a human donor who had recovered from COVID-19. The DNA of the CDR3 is TGTGCCAGCAGTTACTCGAAGGGAGGAGGGACCTACGAGCAGTACTTC. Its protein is CASSYSKGGGTYEQYF.